The present entry profiles one T cell receptor beta chain with its context. This specimen comes from a study of T-cell reconstitution after alpha-beta-depleted transplantation in children. For TCRbeta, the library was prepared with unique molecular identifiers. TCRdb independently ran MiXCR on the PCR reads; one entry per CDR3 protein. This table holds almost 600,000 distinct CDR3 sequences, over 25% found once. Trimming removed 8 bases from V and 6 bases from J, with 7 bases in between. The CDR3 is made up of 11 amino acids. Germline lookup yields CDR1 LNHDA and CDR2 SQIVND (reference sequence). V and J are TRBV19 and TRBJ2-2, with D uncertain. This TCR came from a boy younger than two with Wiskott-Aldrich syndrome, due to receive a stem cell transplant. The source was PBMCs, collected before TCRalphabeta/CD19-depleted stem cell transplant. This CDR3 is CASWGSGELFF. For the CDR3, the DNA is TGTGCCAGTTGGGGTTCCGGGGAGCTGTTTTTT. The full variable domain, its missing parts supplied by reference TRBV19 and TRBJ2-2, is DGGITQSPKYLFRKEGQNVTLSCEQNLNHDAMYWYRQDPGQGLRLIYYSQIVNDFQKGDIAEGYSVSREKKESFPLTVTSAQKNPTAFYLCASWGSGELFFGEGSRLTVL.